This entry lists 31 T cell receptor beta chains sequenced from one sample in a study of T cell repertoires in cytomegalovirus infection. What these receptors recognize is not known. TCRdb re-called the reads through MiXCR, storing one row per CDR3 protein. Here the sample spans some 800,000 distinct CDR3 sequences, about 29% being singletons. Sequenced here: cultured CD8+ T cells from PBMCs, sampled from culture after CMV antigen stimulation. The receptor set was obtained from a human donor in good health (CMV status not recorded). Some clones in this sample may be carry-over from other donors' samples.

This clonotype has a single count. V and J are TRBV27 and TRBJ2-2; no definite D call. Trimming pared 8 bases from V and 5 bases from J, leaving 9 bases between. Germline V gene lookup returns CDR1 MNHEY and CDR2 SMNVEV (reference sequence). This CDR3 region has 12 residues. CDR3 coding DNA: TGTGCCAGCGGGCAGTTTACCGGGGAGCTGTTTTTT. It codes for CASGQFTGELFF.

CDR3 DNA sequence: TGCAGTGCTAGAGGGCGACAAAAGGAGGCCCCCTACGAGCAGTACTTC. This codes for CSARGRQKEAPYEQYF. This rearrangement joins TRBV20-1 to TRBJ2-7; weak D call: TRBD2 (5 bases). Germline lookup yields CDR1 DFQATT and CDR2 SNEGSKA (reference sequence). The CDR3 extends over 16 amino acids. V dropped 1 base and J dropped 2 bases, with 18 bases sitting between them.

This clonotype was seen a few times. The chain employs TRBV7-9 and TRBJ1-1; no firm D call. The germline gives CDR1 SEHNR, CDR2 FQNEAQ (reference sequence). The length of the CDR3 is 11 residues. V lost 5 bases, J lost 6 bases, and 7 bases lay in between. The CDR3 region has the DNA TGTGCCAGCAGCCCCCAGGCTGAAGCTTTCTTT. This sequence encodes CASSPQAEAFF.

This clonotype was observed a handful of times. The chain combines TRBV2 with TRBJ2-3, with TRBD2 matching 9 bases. Germline V gene sequence: CDR1 SNHLY, CDR2 FYNNEI. This CDR3 is built from 16 residues. Trimming cost V 3 bases and J 2 bases; bases outside gene matches: 6. The DNA of the CDR3 is TGTGCCAGCAGTGAGATCCTAGCGGGGACCACAGATACGCAGTATTTT. It specifies CASSEILAGTTDTQYF.

J is TRBJ2-2 and V is TRBV6-6; maybe TRBD2 (5 bases). Deletions cut 8 bases from V and 2 bases from J, with 15 bases between. The CDR3 runs 15 residues. The germline CDR1 and CDR2 sequences are MNHNY and SVGAGI (reference sequence). CDR3 bases: TGTGCCAGCCCTCGGGGAAGGATCAACACCGGGGAGCTGTTTTTT. This gives the protein CASPRGRINTGELFF.

This clonotype showed up just once. Given a much more abundant clone one base away, this may be a read error. This CDR3 is missing its conserved last phenylalanine or tryptophan, likely due to a read error. This chain connects TRBV7-2 to TRBJ1-6; D is unclear. Germline values: CDR1 SGHTA, CDR2 FQGNSA. V lost 5 bases and J lost 7, with 15 bases in between. The CDR3 is 15 residues long. The CDR3 is CASSNLGWVNSPLHY. The DNA of the CDR3 is TGTGCCAGCAGCAACCTTGGGTGGGTAAATTCACCCCTCCACTAT.

This clonotype was seen a handful of times. This chain joins TRBV2 and TRBJ2-3; 12 bases line up with TRBD1. V was pared by 3 bases and J by 5 bases, with 3 bases of the junction left unmatched. The V gene's germline CDR1 is SNHLY and CDR2 FYNNEI. CDR3 size: 15 residues. The CDR3 protein is CASSEGQGAVDTQYF. For the CDR3, the DNA is TGTGCCAGCAGTGAGGGACAGGGGGCCGTAGATACGCAGTATTTT.

CDR3 loop: CASSGDRESPEAFF. The CDR3 DNA reads as TGTGCCAGCAGTGGGGACAGGGAAAGTCCTGAAGCTTTCTTT. The chain has TRBV6-4 and TRBJ1-1, with 9 bases matching TRBD1. The junction had 6 bases not matched to a gene; V was cut back by 4 bases and J by 6 bases. The CDR3 sequence is 14 residues long. Germline V gives CDR1 MRHNA, CDR2 SNTAGT.

Many counts were recorded for this clonotype. This CDR3 is CASSDGYQETQYF. In nucleotides, the CDR3 is TGTGCCAGCAGCGACGGGTACCAAGAGACCCAGTACTTC. The V and J genes are TRBV7-6 and TRBJ2-5; D is unclear. V was shortened by 5 bases and J by 0 bases, with 7 bases between the two germline ends. Germline V gene lookup returns CDR1 SGHVS and CDR2 FNYEAQ. The CDR3 is 13 amino acids.

This clonotype came up many times. This chain links TRBV7-9 with TRBJ1-4; perhaps TRBD1 as D (5 bases). CDR3 length equals 15 residues. Germline CDR1 SEHNR, CDR2 FQNEAQ (reference sequence). V was pared by 0 bases and J by 7 bases, with 12 bases between. As DNA, the CDR3 is TGTGCCAGCAGCTTAGCGGGACCTGGAAGTGAAAAACTGTTTTTT. Translating it yields CASSLAGPGSEKLFF.

This clonotype has more than one count but fewer than ten. The V call is TRBV6-1, the J call TRBJ2-4, with D perhaps matching TRBD1 or TRBD2 (6 bases each). The length of the CDR3 is 15 residues. Germline-derived CDR1 and CDR2 are MNHNS and SASEGT. Trimming left V 5 bases short and J 6 bases short, with 17 bases between. The CDR3 spells CASSQGGTPLNIQYF. The CDR3 nucleotides read TGTGCCAGCAGTCAAGGGGGGACTCCGTTAAACATTCAGTACTTC.

This clonotype was detected a few times. This chain connects TRBV14 to TRBJ1-1, with D unclear. CDR1 and CDR2 from the germline V gene are SGHDN and FVKESK. CDR3 length: 15 amino acids. Between the trimmed V and J ends, which lost 4 bases and 3 bases, there was a span of 15 bases. CDR3 DNA: TGTGCCAGCAGCCTTAACCCCAGTTCTCACACTGAAGCTTTCTTT. This encodes CASSLNPSSHTEAFF.

This clonotype was seen a few times. The V and J genes are TRBV7-9 and TRBJ1-2, with D possibly matching TRBD1 (6 bases). This CDR3 is 13 amino acids long. V dropped 4 bases and J dropped 5 bases, with 11 bases sitting between them. Per the germline V gene, CDR1 is SEHNR and CDR2 is FQNEAQ (reference sequence). This CDR3 reads CASSWDTLYGYTF. The CDR3 nucleotides are TGTGCCAGCAGCTGGGACACCCTTTATGGCTACACCTTC.

A few counts support this clonotype. This chain uses TRBV6-4 with TRBJ2-3, with 9 positions matching TRBD1. There are 15 residues in the CDR3. Trimming at V came to 4 bases and at J to 2 bases, leaving 4 bases not matched to a gene. CDR1 is MRHNA, CDR2 SNTAGT, per germline. The CDR3 region is CASSGGQGHTDTQYF. The CDR3 coding sequence is TGTGCCAGCAGTGGGGGACAGGGTCACACAGATACGCAGTATTTT.

This clonotype has a handful of counts. V and J are TRBV12-3 or TRBV12-4 and TRBJ2-5, with TRBD2 matching 7 bases. This CDR3 spans 13 amino acids. Unmatched junction bases numbered 6, after V lost 8 bases and J lost 3 bases. DNA for the CDR3: TGTGCCAGCTCCGGGACTAACGAAGAGACCCAGTACTTC. It is translated as CASSGTNEETQYF.

The CDR3 sequence is CAISESMRTEAFF. Written as DNA, the CDR3 is TGTGCCATCAGTGAGTCGATGCGCACTGAAGCTTTCTTT. V usage is TRBV10-3 and J usage is TRBJ1-1, with D hard to call. V lost 0 bases, J lost 4 bases, and 6 bases lay in between. The CDR3 runs to 13 residues. Germline V gene data show CDR1 as ENHRY and CDR2 as SYGVKD.

Of note for this clonotype: Given a much more abundant clone one base away, this may be a read error. This chain uses TRBV7-4 with TRBJ1-6, with D possibly being TRBD1 (6 bases). The CDR3 has 16 residues. Per the germline V gene, CDR1 is SGHVT and CDR2 is SQSDAQ. The CDR3 here is CASSHPTGQSNSPLRF. The DNA of the CDR3 is TGTGCCAGCAGCCACCCTACTGGACAGTCCAATTCACCCCTCCGCTTT.

Only a few counts were recorded for this clonotype. The V call is TRBV7-9, the J call TRBJ2-7, with a possible D match to TRBD2 (5 bases). The CDR3 sequence is 14 residues long. From germline, CDR1 is SEHNR and CDR2 FQNEAQ (reference sequence). The V end lost 0 bases, the J end lost 3 bases, and 9 bases lay between the germline ends. The CDR3 protein is CASSLARVDYEQYF. The CDR3 bases are TGTGCCAGCAGCTTAGCGCGGGTGGACTACGAGCAGTACTTC.

The V call is TRBV7-2, the J call TRBJ2-7, with D uncertain. This CDR3 is built from 15 residues. The germline V and J ends were trimmed by 5 bases and 3 bases, with 17 bases remaining between them. Germline CDR1 is SGHTA and CDR2 is FQGNSA. The CDR3 region is CASSSHWGTHYEQYF. For the CDR3, the DNA is TGTGCCAGCAGCAGTCATTGGGGAACACACTACGAGCAGTACTTC.

Details on this clonotype: Because it lacks the conserved phenylalanine or tryptophan at the end, this CDR3 is likely a read error. The chain is built from TRBV27 and TRBJ1-4; TRBD1 agrees at 10 bases. Trimming took 5 bases from V and 8 from J; bases not matched to a gene: 5. In germline, CDR1 is MNHEY, CDR2 SMNVEV (reference sequence). This CDR3 is 14 amino acids long. The CDR3 sequence: CASSGTGEREKLFS. CDR3 coding DNA: TGTGCCAGCAGTGGGACAGGGGAGCGGGAAAAACTGTTTTCT.

The chain recombines TRBV5-6 with TRBJ1-1, with no clear D. This CDR3 comprises 15 residues. Germline values: CDR1 SGHDT, CDR2 YYEEEE. Trimming removed 4 bases from V and 1 base from J, with 14 bases in between. CDR3 coding DNA: TGTGCCAGCAGCAAAGGGCCTCTGGGGAACACTGAAGCTTTCTTT. Translation gives CASSKGPLGNTEAFF.

This clonotype was detected ten times or more. This chain uses TRBV7-6 with TRBJ2-7; 10 bases are a match to TRBD1. CDR1 is SGHVS, CDR2 FNYEAQ, per germline. The CDR3 extends over 15 amino acids. V was pared by 5 bases and J by 4 bases, with 8 bases of the junction left unmatched. For the CDR3, the DNA is TGTGCCAGCAGCCGGCACCCGGGACAGGGGTACGAGCAGTACTTC. It is translated as CASSRHPGQGYEQYF. The full variable domain, completed using reference TRBV7-6 and TRBJ2-7, is GAGVSQSPRYKVTKRGQDVALRCDPISGHVSLYWYRQALGQGPEFLTYFNYEAQQDKSGLPNDRFSAERPEGSISTLTIQRTEQRDSAMYRCASSRHPGQGYEQYFGPGTRLTVT.

This clonotype was found a few times. V and J are TRBV15 and TRBJ1-4; D unresolved. The CDR3 is 17 residues long. V lost 0 bases, J lost 4 bases, and 15 bases lay in between. Germline lookup yields CDR1 LNHNV and CDR2 YYDKDF (reference sequence). The CDR3 DNA follows: TGTGCCACCAGCAGAGATCATCGGTCGGCAGTTAATGAAAAACTGTTTTTT. It translates to CATSRDHRSAVNEKLFF.

V gene TRBV7-2 combines with J gene TRBJ2-1; the D is unclear. CDR3 length: 14 residues. With 3 bases removed from V and 13 bases from J, the gap between germline ends came to 19 bases. CDR1 is SGHTA and CDR2 is FQGNSA in the germline V gene. In DNA form, the CDR3 reads TGTGCCAGCAGCTTGGCCCCTACGGCACTTTATCAGTTCTTC. As protein: CASSLAPTALYQFF.

The chain employs TRBV7-8 and TRBJ1-2, with D tentatively TRBD1 (6 bases). Germline CDR1 SGHVS, CDR2 FQNEAQ. The CDR3 has 15 residues. Trimming took 1 base from V and 6 from J, leaving 15 bases between them. CDR3 region: CASSLGPRPGDGYTF. The CDR3 DNA reads as TGTGCCAGCAGCTTAGGACCACGGCCAGGGGATGGCTACACCTTC.

The rearrangement links TRBV12-3 or TRBV12-4 to TRBJ1-2; D not certain. The V end was cut by 1 base, the J end by 3 bases, with 12 bases between. The CDR3 is made up of 15 amino acids. CDR3 sequence reads: CASSLGPGRYYGYTF. The CDR3, as DNA: TGTGCCAGCAGTTTAGGTCCCGGCCGGTACTATGGCTACACCTTC.

J is TRBJ1-1 and V is TRBV28, with D perhaps matching TRBD1 (6 bases). V lost 6 bases to trimming and J lost 0 bases, with 11 bases between them. Germline CDR1 is MDHEN and CDR2 is SYDVKM. This CDR3 is 14 amino acids long. In DNA, the CDR3 is TGTGCCAGCAGCCGGGACATTATGAACACTGAAGCTTTCTTT. It is translated as CASSRDIMNTEAFF.

The V and J genes are TRBV7-8 and TRBJ1-1; D is perhaps TRBD1 (6 bases). The germline V gene encodes CDR1 SGHVS and CDR2 FQNEAQ. V was clipped by 5 bases and J by 2 bases, with 24 bases between them. The CDR3 is 18 residues long. The CDR3 is CASSQTAPGAADNTEAFF. CDR3 bases: TGTGCCAGCAGCCAAACCGCCCCAGGGGCCGCTGATAACACTGAAGCTTTCTTT.

The sample holds many counts of this clonotype. The chain employs TRBV6-5 and TRBJ1-1; D possibly corresponds to TRBD1 (5 bases). This CDR3 has 13 residues. V was cut by 6 bases and J by 4 bases, with 12 bases left in between. CDR1 is MNHEY, CDR2 SVGAGI, per germline. CDR3 sequence reads: CASSSGGGTEAFF. CDR3 nucleotides: TGTGCCAGCAGCTCCGGGGGGGGCACTGAAGCTTTCTTT.

The chain carries TRBV7-9 and TRBJ1-4; tentatively, D is TRBD1 (6 bases). The CDR3 has 16 amino acids. Looked up from germline, CDR1 is SEHNR and CDR2 is FQNEAQ (reference sequence). V was shortened by 5 bases and J by 2 bases, with 15 bases between the two germline ends. The CDR3 loop reads CASSALLQGTNEKLFF. The CDR3 DNA reads as TGTGCCAGCAGCGCGCTATTACAGGGTACTAATGAAAAACTGTTTTTT. The full variable domain, with the rest looked up from reference TRBV7-9 and TRBJ1-4, is DTGVSQNPRHKITKRGQNVTFRCDPISEHNRLYWYRQTLGQGPEFLTYFQNEAQLEKSRLLSDRFSAERPKGSFSTLEIQRTEQGDSAMYLCASSALLQGTNEKLFFGSGTQLSVL.

The V call is TRBV7-8, the J call TRBJ2-2, with unresolved D. The V end was cut by 2 bases, the J end by 6 bases, with 22 bases between. The CDR3 sequence is 18 residues long. Germline V lookup: CDR1 SGHVS, CDR2 FQNEAQ. The DNA of the CDR3 is TGTGCCAGCAGCTTACTCACTATTTTAAACAATTTGGCCGGGGAGCTGTTTTTT. Amino acid sequence: CASSLLTILNNLAGELFF.